A selection of T cell receptor beta chains follows, all from one sample in a study of blood T cell repertoires in COVID-19. Data came from immunoSEQ multiplex PCR; TCRdb stores just in-frame clones and leaves some out. Here the sample spans just over 250,000 clones, more than 85% being singletons. Sequencing was performed on peripheral blood. The receptors come from a person aged 18 to 29 with COVID-19, enrolled during active disease. CDR3s include the opening cysteine and the closing phenylalanine or tryptophan.

v_call,cdr3_aa
TRBV2,CASSESDTQYF
TRBV7-9,CASSLRSSEAFF
TRBV18,CASSPVEGPDTQYF
TRBV10-3,CAISERRDRNEQFF
TRBV5-4,CASSSPGQGLAEQYF
TRBV5-6,CASSLKRGEQYF
TRBV5-5,CASSLEQGLSGYTF
TRBV25-1,CPPPSSEFEDINQPQHF
TRBV27,CASSLTGYQETQYF
TRBV14,CASSQDLTYNEQFF
TRBV5-8,CASSPWGEGSKNIQYF
TRBV6-6,CASSNPGAYNEQFF
TRBV5-1,CASDSGDLAHYEQYF
TRBV7-2,CASSFWEDTEAFF
TRBV28,CATLRGNQPQHF
TRBV7-9,CASSTTGGTDIQYF
TRBV7-2,CASSLDRNTEAFF
TRBV9,CASSVERLPKTLYGELFF
TRBV7-9,CASSARQGLVNTEAFF
TRBV7-2,CASSLNSAYTDTQYF
TRBV5-1,CASRRTSGMETQYF
TRBV7-9,CASSSDRGSGEQYF
TRBV28,CASSSPSLAGAYEQYF
TRBV6-6,CASSYSEKNSPLHF
TRBV19,CASIGEIGLSNQPQHF
TRBV6-2/TRBV6-3,CASSYSTGRGIGFF
TRBV3-1/TRBV3-2,CASSQDVLAGREQYF
TRBV5-4,CASSSRTGGGNTIYF
TRBV6-5,CATRTRVFGEQFF
TRBV5-5,CASSLQGSYEQYF
TRBV28,CASSFLPSNQPQHF
TRBV12-3/TRBV12-4,CASKQGVQPQHF
TRBV19,CASNNRTGGRGYTF
TRBV5-6,CASSYTSGSWYEQYF
TRBV19,CASSTGTSDWETQYF
TRBV7-9,CASSFGLVNTGELFF
TRBV12-5,CASGLVILGDRTPDTQYF
TRBV5-4,CASSSSDRGGKAFF
TRBV5-4,CASSEGTSGVETQYF
TRBV3-1/TRBV3-2,CASSQPGTGGGFDTQYF
TRBV11-2,CASSSILAGELFF
TRBV29-1,CSYGGRGETQYF
TRBV14,CASSQAGHPYGYTF
TRBV4-2,CASSSDRDNEQFF
TRBV19,CASSIGALNQPQHF
TRBV18,CASSPTTENTEAFF
TRBV25-1,CASSELEPGIEETQYF
TRBV30,CAWSVQLGPMGAGNQPQHF
TRBV6-5,CASSSGTGRSYEQYF
TRBV11-1,CASSQLAGDEQYF
TRBV6-5,CASRVWENQPQHF
TRBV13,CASSLDRGDNSPLHF
TRBV5-1,CASSYHRNTEAFF
TRBV5-1,CASSFAGGPSDTQYF
TRBV5-8,CASSPGLAGIYEQYF
TRBV5-1,CASSWVTSGLDNEQFF